The present TCR beta chain was sequenced within a study of blood T cell repertoires in COVID-19. Across the study: Researchers got acute and convalescent COVID-19 samples from the United States, Italy and Spain.

Original data processing: Amplification from reference gene primers served as the basis for estimated nucleated cell counts. Sequenced by immunoSEQ multiplex PCR; TCRdb stores in-frame clones only, minus some. V and J calls and clone size are as listed in that table; D and trimming were resolved from the DNA. Of over 350,000 clones in the sample, around 87% were seen once. The ends lost 5 bases at V and 8 bases at J; junction bases unmatched: 2. CDR1 MNHEY and CDR2 SVGAGI come from the germline V gene. The CDR3 is made up of 11 amino acids. In assigning cohorts, the study relied on participant-reported clinical history.

The rearrangement links TRBV6-5 to TRBJ1-2, with 7 positions matching TRBD1. The sequence was collected from a woman in her fifties or sixties who had recovered from COVID-19. Sample: PBMCs or T cells enriched from blood (not recorded which). CDR3 sequence: CASSTGVGYTF. The CDR3 nucleotides read TGTGCCAGCAGTACAGGGGTCGGCTACACCTTC.